The entry that follows covers one T cell receptor beta chain sequence. V dropped 5 bases and J dropped 8 bases, with 17 bases sitting between them. Germline CDR1 reads MNHEY; CDR2 reads SMNVEV (reference sequence). The CDR3 spans 14 residues. This entry comes from a study of T cell changes during pregnancy in multiple sclerosis. Sequencing was performed with immunoSEQ multiplex PCR; in TCRdb, only in-frame clones are kept and a portion is missing. The table shows about 60,000 clones, with approximately 92% occurring only once. This TCR derives from a female donor with multiple sclerosis, enrolled in a pregnancy study. The sample in question was peripheral blood, obtained in the first trimester of pregnancy. The rearrangement links TRBV27 to TRBJ2-3; D unclear. The CDR3 DNA follows: TGTGCCAGCAGTGACTCGTTCGGTCCTCGTACGCAGTATTTT. This sequence encodes CASSDSFGPRTQYF.